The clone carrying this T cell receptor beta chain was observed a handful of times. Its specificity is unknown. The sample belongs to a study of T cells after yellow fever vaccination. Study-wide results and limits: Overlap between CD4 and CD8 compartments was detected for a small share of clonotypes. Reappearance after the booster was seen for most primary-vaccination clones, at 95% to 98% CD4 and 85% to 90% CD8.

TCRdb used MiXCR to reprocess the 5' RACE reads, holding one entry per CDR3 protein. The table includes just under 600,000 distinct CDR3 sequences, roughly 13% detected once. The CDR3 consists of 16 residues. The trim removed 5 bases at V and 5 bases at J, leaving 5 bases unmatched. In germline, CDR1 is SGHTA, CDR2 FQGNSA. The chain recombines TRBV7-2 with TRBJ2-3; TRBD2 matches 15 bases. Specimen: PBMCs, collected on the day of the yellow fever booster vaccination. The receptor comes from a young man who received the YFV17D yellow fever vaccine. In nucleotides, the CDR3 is TGTGCCAGCAGCCAAGGGACTAGCGGGAGGATAGATACGCAGTATTTT. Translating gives CASSQGTSGRIDTQYF.